The sequence of this T cell receptor beta chain was determined in a study of post-analysis software for immune sequencing data. Study results and caveats: With TRBV5-6, TRBV5-1 and TRBV20-1 included, about five TRBV segments were more frequent in patients than in controls. The study found significantly lower normalized Chao1 diversity in multiple sclerosis patients than in controls.

Of note for this clonotype: What it binds is unknown.

The TCR beta cDNA libraries contained unique molecular identifiers. TCRdb recomputed calls from the PCR reads with MiXCR, one row per CDR3 protein. The repertoire consists of about 770,000 distinct CDR3 sequences, with 46% occurring once and the leading ten covering roughly 4.4%. The CDR3 spans 12 residues. Trimming pared 8 bases from V and 2 bases from J, leaving 10 bases between. The germline gives CDR1 MNHNS, CDR2 SASEGT. The rearrangement uses TRBV6-1 and TRBJ2-7; D gene ambiguous. The TCR was taken from a girl under 18 with multiple sclerosis. The specimen was blood. The CDR3, as DNA: TGTGCCAGCCGACACGTAACCTACGAGCAGTACTTC. Its translation: CASRHVTYEQYF.